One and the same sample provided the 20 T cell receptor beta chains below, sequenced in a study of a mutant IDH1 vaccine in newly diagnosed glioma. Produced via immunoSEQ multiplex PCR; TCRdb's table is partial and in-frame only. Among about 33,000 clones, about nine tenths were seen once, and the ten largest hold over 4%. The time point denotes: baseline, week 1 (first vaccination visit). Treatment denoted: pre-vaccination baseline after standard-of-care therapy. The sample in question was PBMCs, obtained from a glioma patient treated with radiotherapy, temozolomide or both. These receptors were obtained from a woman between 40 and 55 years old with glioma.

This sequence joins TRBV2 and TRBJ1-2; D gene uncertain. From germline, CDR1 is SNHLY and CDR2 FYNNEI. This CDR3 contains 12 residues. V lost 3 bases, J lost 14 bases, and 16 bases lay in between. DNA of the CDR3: TGTGCCAGCAGTGATTTTAAGGAGAGAGGGACCTTC. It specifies CASSDFKERGTF.

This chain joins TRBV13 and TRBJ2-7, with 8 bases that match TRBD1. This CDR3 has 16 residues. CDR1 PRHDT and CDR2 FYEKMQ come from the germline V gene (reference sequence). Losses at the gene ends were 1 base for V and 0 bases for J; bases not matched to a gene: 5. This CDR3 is CASSLVYGQGSYEQYF. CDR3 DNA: TGTGCCAGCAGCTTAGTCTACGGACAGGGCTCCTACGAGCAGTACTTC.

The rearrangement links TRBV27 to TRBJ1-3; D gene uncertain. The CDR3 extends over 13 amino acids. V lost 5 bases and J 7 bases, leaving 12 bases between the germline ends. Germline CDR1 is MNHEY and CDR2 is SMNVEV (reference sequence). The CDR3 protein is CASSPGYRNTIYF. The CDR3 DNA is TGTGCCAGCAGTCCGGGATATCGGAACACCATATATTTT.

The CDR3 here is CAISSGAEAFF. The CDR3, as DNA: TGTGCCATCAGTAGTGGCGCTGAAGCTTTCTTT. The chain joins TRBV10-3 to TRBJ1-1; D call uncertain. Germline V gene sequence: CDR1 ENHRY, CDR2 SYGVKD. This CDR3 spans 11 amino acids. V was clipped by 5 bases and J by 6 bases, with 7 bases between them.

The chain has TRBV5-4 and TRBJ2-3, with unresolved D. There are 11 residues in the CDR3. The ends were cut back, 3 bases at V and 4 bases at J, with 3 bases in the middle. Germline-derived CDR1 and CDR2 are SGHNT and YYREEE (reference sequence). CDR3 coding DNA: TGTGCCAGCAGCTCGGCAGATACGCAGTATTTT. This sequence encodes CASSSADTQYF. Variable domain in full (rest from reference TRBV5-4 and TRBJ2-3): ETGVTQSPTHLIKTRGQQVTLRCSSQSGHNTVSWYQQALGQGPQFIFQYYREEENGRGNFPPRFSGLQFPNYSSELNVNALELDDSALYLCASSSADTQYFGPGTRLTVL.

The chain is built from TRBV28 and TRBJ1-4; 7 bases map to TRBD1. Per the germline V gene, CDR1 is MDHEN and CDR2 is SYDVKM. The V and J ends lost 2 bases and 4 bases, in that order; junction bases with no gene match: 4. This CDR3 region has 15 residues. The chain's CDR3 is CASSLMGTDNEKLFF. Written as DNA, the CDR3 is TGTGCCAGCAGTTTAATGGGGACAGATAATGAAAAACTGTTTTTT.

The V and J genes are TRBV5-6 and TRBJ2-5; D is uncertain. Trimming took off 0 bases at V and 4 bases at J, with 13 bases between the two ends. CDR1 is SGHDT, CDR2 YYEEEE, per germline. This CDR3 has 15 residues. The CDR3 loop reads CASSLAPSVGETQYF. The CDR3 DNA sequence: TGTGCCAGCAGCTTGGCTCCTTCAGTAGGAGAGACCCAGTACTTC.

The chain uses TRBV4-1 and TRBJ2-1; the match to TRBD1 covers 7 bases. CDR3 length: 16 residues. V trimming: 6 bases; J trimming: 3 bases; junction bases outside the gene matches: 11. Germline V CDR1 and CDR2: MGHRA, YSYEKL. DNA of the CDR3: TGCGCCAGCAGTCTTACAGGGGCCAAGATCTACAATGAGCAGTTCTTC. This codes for CASSLTGAKIYNEQFF.

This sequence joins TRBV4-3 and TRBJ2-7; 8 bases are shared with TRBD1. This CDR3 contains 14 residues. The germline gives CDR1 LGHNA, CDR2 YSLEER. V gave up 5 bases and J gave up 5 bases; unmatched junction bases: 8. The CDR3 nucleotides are TGCGCCAGCAGCTCTGACAGGGGTTTTAACGAGCAGTACTTC. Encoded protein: CASSSDRGFNEQYF.

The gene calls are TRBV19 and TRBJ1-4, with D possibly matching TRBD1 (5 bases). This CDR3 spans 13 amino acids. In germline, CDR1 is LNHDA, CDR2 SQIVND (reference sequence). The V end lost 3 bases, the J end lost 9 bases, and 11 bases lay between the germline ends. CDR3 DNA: TGTGCCAGTAGTATTGAATACAGGCAAAAACTGTTTTTT. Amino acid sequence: CASSIEYRQKLFF.

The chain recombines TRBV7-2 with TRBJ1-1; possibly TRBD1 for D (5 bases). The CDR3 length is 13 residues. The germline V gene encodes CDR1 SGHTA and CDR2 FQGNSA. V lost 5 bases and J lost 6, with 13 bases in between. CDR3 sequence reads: CASSPDGAAEAFF. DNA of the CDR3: TGTGCCAGCAGCCCCGATGGGGCAGCTGAAGCTTTCTTT.

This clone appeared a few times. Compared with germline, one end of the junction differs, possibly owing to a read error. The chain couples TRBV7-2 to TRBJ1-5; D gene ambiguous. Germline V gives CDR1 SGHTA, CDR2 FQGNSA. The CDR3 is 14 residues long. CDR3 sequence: CASSLAGPNQRQHF. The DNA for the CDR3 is TGTGCCAGCAGCTTAGCCGGGCCCAATCAGCGCCAGCATTTT.

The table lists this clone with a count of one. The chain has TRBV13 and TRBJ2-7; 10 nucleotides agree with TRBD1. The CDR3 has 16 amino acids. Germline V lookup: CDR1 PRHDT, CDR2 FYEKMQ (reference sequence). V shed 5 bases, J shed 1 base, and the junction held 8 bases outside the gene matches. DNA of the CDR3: TGTGCCAGCAGCCCCCGAGGGGGACAGGGGTCCTACGAGCAGTACTTC. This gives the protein CASSPRGGQGSYEQYF.

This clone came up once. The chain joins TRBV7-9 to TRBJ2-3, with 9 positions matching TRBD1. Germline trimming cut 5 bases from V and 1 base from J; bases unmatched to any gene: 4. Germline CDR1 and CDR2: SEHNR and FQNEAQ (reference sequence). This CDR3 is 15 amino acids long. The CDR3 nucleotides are TGTGCCAGCAGCGCGTGGACAGGGGGCACAGATACGCAGTATTTT. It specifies CASSAWTGGTDTQYF.

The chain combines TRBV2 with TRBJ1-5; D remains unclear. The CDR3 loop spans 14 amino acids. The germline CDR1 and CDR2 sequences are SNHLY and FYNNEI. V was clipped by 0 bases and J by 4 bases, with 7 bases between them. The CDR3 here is CASSEASLNQPQHF. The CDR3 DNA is TGTGCCAGCAGTGAAGCGTCCCTTAATCAGCCCCAGCATTTT.

CDR3 DNA sequence: TGCGCCAGCAGCCTCCTCGGGGAGACCCAGTACTTC. Translating gives CASSLLGETQYF. The V call is TRBV4-1, the J call TRBJ2-5; no definite D call. CDR1 and CDR2 from the germline V gene are MGHRA and YSYEKL. Trimming removed 4 bases from V and 5 bases from J, with 8 bases in between. The CDR3 has 12 amino acids.

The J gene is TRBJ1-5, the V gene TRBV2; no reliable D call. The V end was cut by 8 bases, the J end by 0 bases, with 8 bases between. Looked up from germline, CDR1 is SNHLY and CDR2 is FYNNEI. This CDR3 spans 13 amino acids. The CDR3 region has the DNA TGTGCCAGCGAGGTGACTAGCAATCAGCCCCAGCATTTT. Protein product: CASEVTSNQPQHF. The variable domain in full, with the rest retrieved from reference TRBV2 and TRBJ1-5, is EPEVTQTPSHQVTQMGQEVILRCVPISNHLYFYWYRQILGQKVEFLVSFYNNEISEKSEIFDDQFSVERPDGSNFTLKIRSTKLEDSAMYFCASEVTSNQPQHFGDGTRLSIL.

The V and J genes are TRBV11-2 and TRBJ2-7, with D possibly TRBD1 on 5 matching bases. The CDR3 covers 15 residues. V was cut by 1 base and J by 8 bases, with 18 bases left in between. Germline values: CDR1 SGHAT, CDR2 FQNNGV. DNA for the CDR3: TGTGCCAGCAGCTTAGTCCAGGGCCGGCGGACAAAGCAGTACTTC. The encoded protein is CASSLVQGRRTKQYF.

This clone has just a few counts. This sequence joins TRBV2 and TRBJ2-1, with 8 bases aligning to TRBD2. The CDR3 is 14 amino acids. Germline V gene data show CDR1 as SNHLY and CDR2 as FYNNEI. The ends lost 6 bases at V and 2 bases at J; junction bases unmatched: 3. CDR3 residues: CASRGGGTYNEQFF. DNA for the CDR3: TGTGCCAGCAGGGGCGGGGGGACCTACAATGAGCAGTTCTTC.

The DNA of the CDR3 is TGTGCCAGCAGCCAAGATGGATCGGGGGATACTGAAGCTTTCTTT. As protein: CASSQDGSGDTEAFF. The chain recombines TRBV4-2 with TRBJ1-1; possible D gene TRBD1, 5 bases. The CDR3 contains 15 residues. V lost 0 bases, J lost 5 bases, and 13 bases lay in between. Germline CDR1 LGHNA, CDR2 YNFKEQ.